These 27 T cell receptor beta chains share one sample of origin, sequenced in a study of T cells in Graves' hyperthyroidism and ophthalmopathy (dated by TCRdb to the late 2010s). The library came from multiplex PCR. Reads for this sample came from an Illumina HiSeq 2000. Amplification of TCR beta CDR3 regions was carried out from RNA transcripts. The TCR CDR3 was subjected to a first round of RT-PCR using the HTBI primer set and the Qiagen OneStep RT-PCR kit. Using fastp trimming at Q25 and MiXCR clonotype assembly, TCRdb reanalyzed the public sequencing data and kept in-frame beta chains. Rows matching on CDR3 protein sequence are summarized as one entry with the most common DNA and genes. This sample gives around 620,000 distinct CDR3 sequences in total; roughly 50% of them show up just once. The ten most abundant clones make up 15% to 20% of the sample. The sequencing sample was made of peripheral blood or thyroid tissue (not recorded which). The receptors come from an adult woman with Graves' disease, either hyperthyroidism or ophthalmopathy (not recorded which).

This chain joins TRBV20-1 and TRBJ2-7; the D is unclear. Germline V gene sequence: CDR1 DFQATT, CDR2 SNEGSKA (reference sequence). The CDR3 loop spans 15 amino acids. V lost 2 bases to trimming and J lost 2 bases, with 16 bases between them. The CDR3 DNA sequence: TGCAGTGCTAGACTCCCGCACTCAAGGGCCTACGAGCAGTACTTC. It codes for CSARLPHSRAYEQYF.

The sample holds many counts of this clonotype. The rearrangement links TRBV5-1 to TRBJ2-7, with D possibly called TRBD1 or TRBD2 (6 bases each). The CDR3 covers 15 residues. The germline V gene encodes CDR1 SGHRS and CDR2 YFSETQ. Trimming took 5 bases from V and 5 from J, leaving 20 bases between them. The CDR3 reads CASRPSQGGIHEQYF. CDR3 DNA: TGCGCCAGCAGACCATCACAGGGAGGTATCCACGAGCAGTACTTC.

At least ten counts were recorded for this clonotype. The J gene is TRBJ2-5, the V gene TRBV6-5, with 7 nucleotides matching TRBD1. CDR3 length: 13 residues. The V gene end was trimmed by 2 bases and the J gene end by 5 bases; junction bases not matched to a gene: 2. The V gene's germline CDR1 is MNHEY and CDR2 SVGAGI. CDR3 nucleotide sequence: TGTGCCAGCAGTTACGAGGGGGCCGAGACCCAGTACTTC. Translation gives CASSYEGAETQYF.

As to this clonotype: The junction and the germline gene differ at one end; a read error may be behind it. CDR3 sequence reads: CASSWPGQVLTAPLHF. CDR3 DNA: TGTGCCAGCAGTTGGCCGGGACAGGTCCTCACCGCACCCCTCCACTTC. V and J are TRBV12-3 or TRBV12-4 and TRBJ1-6; 8 nucleotides match TRBD1. CDR3 size: 16 residues.

A few counts support this clonotype. This chain uses TRBV20-1 with TRBJ2-2; 7 nucleotides line up with TRBD1. Germline-derived CDR1 and CDR2 are DFQATT and SNEGSKA (reference sequence). The V segment lost 5 bases and the J segment 3 bases; nucleotides outside the gene matches: 6. The CDR3 covers 14 residues. CDR3 bases: TGCAGTGCTCACAGGGGACGTTACACCGGGGAGCTGTTTTTT. It translates to CSAHRGRYTGELFF.

This clonotype was recorded at least ten times. This chain links TRBV5-1 with TRBJ1-1; unclear D gene. CDR3 length equals 15 residues. The V end lost 0 bases, the J end lost 5 bases, and 14 bases lay between the germline ends. CDR1 SGHRS and CDR2 YFSETQ come from the germline V gene. The CDR3 reads CASSLDRRRITEAFF. The CDR3 nucleotides are TGCGCCAGCAGCTTGGACCGCCGAAGAATTACTGAAGCTTTCTTT.

The chain couples TRBV28 to TRBJ1-3; no clear D gene. The V gene's germline CDR1 is MDHEN and CDR2 SYDVKM. The CDR3 sequence is 16 residues long. V shed 3 bases and J shed 1 base, with 13 bases lying between them. This chain's CDR3 is CASSFVRRPSGNTIYF. The CDR3 coding sequence is TGTGCCAGCAGTTTCGTCCGGCGACCATCTGGAAACACCATATATTTT.

This clonotype was observed many times. The J gene is TRBJ2-5, the V gene TRBV25-1; perhaps TRBD2 as D (6 bases). CDR3 length equals 11 residues. Per the germline V gene, CDR1 is MGHDK and CDR2 is SYGVNS. V lost 7 bases and J 4 bases, leaving 7 bases between the germline ends. CDR3 DNA sequence: TGTGCCAGCAACGGGGGAGAGACCCAGTACTTC. Residues: CASNGGETQYF.

The rearrangement links TRBV2 to TRBJ1-1; a weak D match, TRBD1 (6 bases). Trimming left V 1 base short and J 8 bases short, with 17 bases between. CDR1 and CDR2 (germline): SNHLY, FYNNEI. The CDR3 contains 15 residues. This CDR3 is CASSEGGGRRGEAFF. The CDR3 DNA is TGTGCCAGCAGTGAAGGGGGTGGGCGTAGGGGGGAAGCTTTCTTT.

V is TRBV7-2 and J is TRBJ1-1; no clear D. The CDR3 has 18 amino acids. Germline V gene data show CDR1 as SGHTA and CDR2 as FQGNSA. The V gene lost 6 bases and the J gene lost 4 bases, with 27 bases spanning the gap. In DNA form, the CDR3 reads TGTGCCAGCAGTCGCATGGTTGCAGACACCGGGGAGGGCACTGAAGCTTTCTTT. Translated: CASSRMVADTGEGTEAFF.

This chain connects TRBV24-1 to TRBJ2-5; TRBD1 or TRBD2 may be the D gene (5 bases each). The V and J ends lost 3 bases and 5 bases respectively, with 9 bases between them. Germline CDR1 is KGHDR and CDR2 is SFDVKD. The length of the CDR3 is 13 residues. CDR3 sequence reads: CATSDLGTETQYF. The CDR3 nucleotides read TGTGCCACCAGTGATCTCGGGACGGAGACCCAGTACTTC.

For this clonotype: A read error is likely, as this CDR3 ends without the conserved phenylalanine or tryptophan. No DNA is shown, since the ends of the CDR3 on it are uncertain; the CDR3 is the one TCRdb lists. This chain links TRBV4-2 with TRBJ1-4. A total of 9 residues make up the CDR3, ends included. CDR1 and CDR2 (germline): LGHNA, YNFKEQ. CDR3: CASSQVEES.

The sample holds many counts of this clonotype. This chain joins TRBV7-9 and TRBJ2-7; D perhaps matches TRBD1 (5 bases). Germline CDR1 and CDR2: SEHNR and FQNEAQ (reference sequence). Trimming removed 4 bases from V and 0 bases from J, with 10 bases in between. This CDR3 contains 14 residues. In DNA, the CDR3 is TGTGCCAGCAGCTCGACAGAAACCTCCTACGAGCAGTACTTC. Translated: CASSSTETSYEQYF.

This clonotype was detected many times. The rearrangement links TRBV2 to TRBJ1-3; D is ambiguous. Trimming removed 7 bases from V and 2 bases from J, with 12 bases in between. CDR1 and CDR2 (germline): SNHLY, FYNNEI. This CDR3 spans 14 amino acids. The DNA for the CDR3 is TGTGCCAGCACCGAACCGAACCCTGGAAACACCATATATTTT. Its translation is CASTEPNPGNTIYF.

The rearrangement joins TRBV6-5 to TRBJ1-5; 9 bases align to TRBD1. Germline assignment: CDR1 MNHEY and CDR2 SVGAGI. Trimming removed 10 bases from V and 6 bases from J; junction bases left unmatched: 10. This CDR3 has 14 amino acids. The CDR3 DNA reads as TGTGCCACGGCCAGGACAGGGGACGGTCAGCCCCAGCATTTT. Protein: CATARTGDGQPQHF.

The sample holds many counts of this clonotype. This chain links TRBV6-1 with TRBJ1-1; D is unresolved. CDR1 is MNHNS and CDR2 is SASEGT in the germline V gene. The V gene lost 0 bases and the J gene lost 5 bases, with 16 bases spanning the gap. The CDR3 covers 16 residues. The CDR3, as DNA: TGTGCCAGCAGTGAAGCCATATGGATGCGGTGGACTGAAGCTTTCTTT. Translating it yields CASSEAIWMRWTEAFF.

The gene calls are TRBV5-6 and TRBJ2-5, with a possible D match to TRBD1 (6 bases). The CDR3 contains 15 residues. The germline V gene has CDR1 SGHDT and CDR2 YYEEEE. Trimming removed 3 bases at V and 5 bases at J, with 17 bases between. The CDR3 DNA follows: TGTGCCAGCAGCTCGTCGGACAGAGTCCGGGAGACCCAGTACTTC. It yields the protein CASSSSDRVRETQYF.

This clonotype was seen a single time. The chain carries TRBV20-1 and TRBJ1-5; D gene unclear. Germline V gene sequence: CDR1 DFQATT, CDR2 SNEGSKA (reference sequence). The ends were cut back, 5 bases at V and 14 bases at J, with 13 bases in the middle. The CDR3 is 10 residues long. CDR3 protein: CSAGLAYEHF. The CDR3 region has the DNA TGCAGTGCTGGACTGGCCTACGAGCATTTT.

Ten or more counts support this clonotype. The chain carries TRBV3-1 and TRBJ1-5; D unresolved. Per germline, CDR1 LGHDT and CDR2 YNNKEL (reference sequence). The CDR3 loop spans 14 amino acids. Trimming pared 6 bases from V and 4 bases from J, leaving 13 bases between. The CDR3 DNA reads as TGTGCCAGCAGTCCTGCCCAGCAAAATCAGCCCCAGCATTTT. Residues: CASSPAQQNQPQHF.

In this sample, this clonotype turned up a few times. DNA for the CDR3: TGCGCCAGCAGCCCTACGGCGTCCAGGGGAGACACCGGGGAGCTGTTTTTT. Its translation: CASSPTASRGDTGELFF. This rearrangement joins TRBV4-1 to TRBJ2-2; D might be TRBD1 (6 bases). Looked up from germline, CDR1 is MGHRA and CDR2 is YSYEKL. V was pared by 4 bases and J by 3 bases, with 18 bases between. The CDR3 loop spans 17 amino acids.

This clonotype was detected only a few times. V gene TRBV10-3 combines with J gene TRBJ2-7, with D possibly being TRBD2 (5 bases). The CDR3 covers 14 residues. In germline, CDR1 is ENHRY, CDR2 SYGVKD. The V end lost 6 bases, the J end lost 5 bases, and 17 bases lay between the germline ends. As DNA, the CDR3 is TGTGCCATCAGCTCTTTGGGCGCGGGCGACGAGCAGTACTTC. Encoded protein: CAISSLGAGDEQYF.

This clonotype was recorded at least ten times. The chain is built from TRBV4-2 and TRBJ2-7; 8 bases match TRBD2. The germline CDR1 and CDR2 sequences are LGHNA and YNFKEQ. The V segment lost 3 bases and the J segment 6 bases; nucleotides outside the gene matches: 10. The CDR3 is 15 amino acids. The DNA of the CDR3 is TGTGCCAGCAGCCATCGATCCGGGACTAGGGGCGAGCAGTACTTC. Encoded protein: CASSHRSGTRGEQYF.

The J gene is TRBJ2-3, the V gene TRBV20-1; no clear D gene. Trimming pared 6 bases from V and 7 bases from J, leaving 11 bases between. CDR3 size: 11 residues. Looked up from germline, CDR1 is DFQATT and CDR2 is SNEGSKA (reference sequence). The CDR3: CSAHRAYTQYF. CDR3 nucleotide sequence: TGCAGTGCCCATAGGGCGTATACGCAGTATTTT.

This clonotype was seen a single time. The gene calls are TRBV10-3 and TRBJ2-2; a weak D match, TRBD2 (6 bases). Looked up from germline, CDR1 is ENHRY and CDR2 is SYGVKD. CDR3 length equals 14 residues. V was cut by 6 bases and J by 5 bases, with 13 bases left in between. The CDR3 sequence is CAIRPGTLTGELFF. The CDR3 coding sequence is TGTGCCATCAGGCCCGGGACTTTGACCGGGGAGCTGTTTTTT.

This chain joins TRBV7-3 and TRBJ2-6; no firm D call. Between the trimmed V and J ends, which lost 4 bases and 18 bases, there was a span of 4 bases. The CDR3 extends over 8 amino acids. Germline CDR1 reads SGHTA; CDR2 reads FQGTGA. CDR3 residues: CASSSRTF. The CDR3 DNA follows: TGTGCCAGCAGCTCCCGGACTTTC.

This clonotype was seen at least ten times. The chain has TRBV20-1 and TRBJ1-4; 7 bases line up with TRBD1. This CDR3 is built from 15 residues. The trim removed 6 bases at V and 5 bases at J, leaving 12 bases unmatched. Germline assignment: CDR1 DFQATT and CDR2 SNEGSKA (reference sequence). The CDR3 nucleotides are TGCAGTGCCAGGCCCCCGGGACAGCGAAATGAAAAACTGTTTTTT. Translated, it gives CSARPPGQRNEKLFF.

This chain links TRBV2 with TRBJ2-2, with 7 bases fitting TRBD2. The CDR3 sequence is 15 residues long. Germline CDR1 reads SNHLY; CDR2 reads FYNNEI. After removal of 6 bases from V and 0 bases from J, the junction contained 4 bases not matched to a gene. The CDR3 spells CASRLAPANTGELFF. CDR3 coding DNA: TGTGCCAGCAGACTAGCGCCCGCGAACACCGGGGAGCTGTTTTTT.